This TCR beta chain came from a study of cytomegalovirus exposure and HLA in healthy donors. General observations from the study: Later genetic work tied a missense DCLRE1C variant to beta-chain V and J trimming.

This PCR relied on a set of 60 Vbeta primers and 13 Jbeta primers. Clones were sequenced by immunoSEQ multiplex PCR, and TCRdb holds only the in-frame ones, with some missing. The table lists over 150,000 clones, 75% to 90% of them singletons, with around 0.91% in the top ten. Germline CDR1 reads SGHVS; CDR2 reads FNYEAQ. V was pared by 1 base and J by 0 bases, with 6 bases of the junction left unmatched. This CDR3 comprises 17 residues. This clone was seen a single time. Its matching antigen is unknown. The sequenced sample was PBMCs. This chain connects TRBV7-6 to TRBJ1-5; 7 bases align to TRBD1. The sequence came from a girl aged 2 to 10 in good health and CMV-seropositive. The CDR3 nucleotides read TGTGCCAGCAGCTTAGACCCGGACAGGCCTAGCAATCAGCCCCAGCATTTT. Translating gives CASSLDPDRPSNQPQHF.